The text below deals with one T cell receptor beta chain. Original processing methods: Estimation of nucleated cell counts relied on the amplification of reference gene primers. This table comes from immunoSEQ multiplex PCR, and its TCRdb copy is limited to in-frame clones, with some not included. Clonal size and the V and J genes are those of that table, whereas D and trimming came from the DNA. The sample yields roughly 420,000 clones, approximately 88% seen once. The sample originates from a study of blood T cell repertoires in COVID-19. Trimming took 6 bases from V and 5 from J; bases not matched to a gene: 5. Per germline, CDR1 SNHLY and CDR2 FYNNEI. The CDR3 has 15 amino acids. Cohorts were assigned according to the clinical history that participants reported.

Sequenced input: PBMCs or T cells enriched from blood (not recorded which). The chain joins TRBV2 to TRBJ2-2, with 11 positions matching TRBD1. The sequence was obtained from a woman in her twenties or thirties with acute COVID-19. The CDR3 region has the DNA TGTGCCAGCAGAACCGGGACAGGGGGGACCGGGGAGCTGTTTTTT. Translated: CASRTGTGGTGELFF.